This TCR beta chain was sequenced during a study of shared clonotypes between healthy human individuals. Study details: Ranging from 18 to 49 in age, donors were two women and a few men.

General study findings and limits: Non-shared clonotypes had lower generation probabilities than clonotypes shared by all four sorted-subset donors.

Notes on this clone: What it binds is unknown.

Germline V CDR1 and CDR2: SGHVS, FNYEAQ. The V gene end was trimmed by 5 bases and the J gene end by 5 bases; junction bases not matched to a gene: 11. The CDR3 loop spans 16 amino acids. Naive-designated CD8 cells lacked CD45RO, were positively enriched for CCR7, and omitted terminally differentiated effector memory CD45RA+ cells. Repertoires were generated with immunoSEQ multiplex PCR, while TCRdb's copy carries only in-frame clones and drops some. The sample records some 1,900,000 clones, 85% to 95% being singletons. The rearrangement links TRBV7-6 to TRBJ2-7; 11 bases map to TRBD2. The receptor comes from a man between 18 and 35 years old in good health. The sample comprised naive CD8+ T cells sorted from blood. CDR3 coding DNA: TGTGCCAGCAGCCCTCCCCTAGCGGGAGGCCTTAACGAGCAGTACTTC. It specifies CASSPPLAGGLNEQYF.